This is a list of T cell receptor beta chains from one sample in a study of T cell repertoires in cytomegalovirus infection. In TCRdb, the reads were re-called with MiXCR into one record per CDR3 protein. This sample carries roughly 280,000 distinct CDR3 sequences, roughly an eighth of them seen once, and the ten largest clones take roughly 8.7%. The source material was PBMCs. All receptors come from a human donor in good health (CMV status not recorded). Some clones in this sample may be carry-over from other donors' samples. Each CDR3 is given with its conserved first and last residue. The order of the fields is CDR3 length, D gene, V gene, clone size, J gene, CDR3 DNA, CDR3 protein. A D gene is named only where the DNA matches it firmly. Clone size is given for some rows only: seen once, a few or many times, or a class if the clone is expanded.

CDR3 length: 14; D gene: TRBD1; V gene: TRBV7-2; clone size: few; J gene: TRBJ2-3; CDR3 DNA: TGTGCCAGCAGCTTAACAGGGGGAAGGGATACGCAGTATTTT; CDR3 protein: CASSLTGGRDTQYF
CDR3 length: 16; D gene: TRBD2; V gene: TRBV24-1; clone size: -; J gene: TRBJ2-1; CDR3 DNA: TGTGCCACCAGTGATCCGACGGGGGGGCCGCTTAGTGAGCAGTTCTTC; CDR3 protein: CATSDPTGGPLSEQFF
CDR3 length: 16; D gene: -; V gene: TRBV18; clone size: few; J gene: TRBJ1-6; CDR3 DNA: TGTGCCAGCTCACCAGACCCAGGGGCGGCGTACTCACCCCTCCACTTT; CDR3 protein: CASSPDPGAAYSPLHF
CDR3 length: 14; D gene: TRBD1; V gene: TRBV7-2; clone size: many; J gene: TRBJ2-1; CDR3 DNA: TGTGCCAGCAGCTTGGACCCGGACAGGAATGAGCAGTTCTTC; CDR3 protein: CASSLDPDRNEQFF
CDR3 length: 16; D gene: -; V gene: TRBV7-2; clone size: many; J gene: TRBJ2-3; CDR3 DNA: TGTGCCAGCACCCCGGGGACGGCCCGAGGCACAGATACGCAGTATTTT; CDR3 protein: CASTPGTARGTDTQYF
CDR3 length: 15; D gene: -; V gene: TRBV7-2; clone size: many; J gene: TRBJ2-5; CDR3 DNA: TGTGCCAGCAGCCCCGAGGCGGCCTTGCAAGAGACCCAGTACTTC; CDR3 protein: CASSPEAALQETQYF
CDR3 length: 14; D gene: TRBD1; V gene: TRBV7-3; clone size: many; J gene: TRBJ1-1; CDR3 DNA: TGTGCCAGCAGCACAGGACAGGGGAAGGCTGAAGCTTTCTTT; CDR3 protein: CASSTGQGKAEAFF
CDR3 length: 15; D gene: TRBD2; V gene: TRBV29-1; clone size: -; J gene: TRBJ2-5; CDR3 DNA: TGCAGCGTTCGTTATGTGCGGGGGGGCTCGGAGACCCAGTACTTC; CDR3 protein: CSVRYVRGGSETQYF
CDR3 length: 13; D gene: -; V gene: TRBV19; clone size: many; J gene: TRBJ1-1; CDR3 DNA: TGTGCCAGTAGTATAGACATGAACACTGAAGCTTTCTTT; CDR3 protein: CASSIDMNTEAFF
CDR3 length: 15; D gene: TRBD1; V gene: TRBV6-5; clone size: few; J gene: TRBJ1-4; CDR3 DNA: TGTGCCAGCAGTTACCAGGGGGGAAGAAAAGAAAAACTGTTTTTT; CDR3 protein: CASSYQGGRKEKLFF
CDR3 length: 13; D gene: -; V gene: TRBV28; clone size: -; J gene: TRBJ2-5; CDR3 DNA: TGTGCCAGCTCTCGATACGGCCAAGAGACCCAGTACTTC; CDR3 protein: CASSRYGQETQYF
CDR3 length: 13; D gene: TRBD1; V gene: TRBV29-1; clone size: few; J gene: TRBJ1-2; CDR3 DNA: TGCAGCGTTCTAGGACAGGGGGGTTGGGGCTACACCTTC; CDR3 protein: CSVLGQGGWGYTF
CDR3 length: 14; D gene: -; V gene: TRBV7-2; clone size: many; J gene: TRBJ2-5; CDR3 DNA: TGTGCCAGCAGCTTAGCGGTTCCTAGGGAGACCCAGTACTTC; CDR3 protein: CASSLAVPRETQYF
CDR3 length: 15; D gene: -; V gene: TRBV18; clone size: many; J gene: TRBJ2-5; CDR3 DNA: TGTGCCAGCTCACCCGAAAGGGGTCTCGCGGAGACCCAGTACTTC; CDR3 protein: CASSPERGLAETQYF
CDR3 length: 16; D gene: -; V gene: TRBV29-1; clone size: -; J gene: TRBJ2-3; CDR3 DNA: TGCAGCGTTGTTTCCAGGGTGAGGAGGGGCACAGATACGCAGTATTTT; CDR3 protein: CSVVSRVRRGTDTQYF
CDR3 length: 16; D gene: TRBD1; V gene: TRBV18; clone size: many; J gene: TRBJ1-4; CDR3 DNA: TGTGCCAGCTCACCGTTCGAGGGACAGGGTAATGAAAAACTGTTTTTT; CDR3 protein: CASSPFEGQGNEKLFF
CDR3 length: 15; D gene: TRBD1; V gene: TRBV29-1; clone size: few; J gene: TRBJ1-5; CDR3 DNA: TGCAGCGCCCAAACCCAGGGGGATAGCAATCAGCCCCAGCATTTT; CDR3 protein: CSAQTQGDSNQPQHF
CDR3 length: 15; D gene: -; V gene: TRBV10-3; clone size: -; J gene: TRBJ2-3; CDR3 DNA: TGTGCCATCAGTGAGGACGCCACGGCTCGGAATACGCAGTATTTT; CDR3 protein: CAISEDATARNTQYF
CDR3 length: 15; D gene: TRBD2; V gene: TRBV29-1; clone size: many; J gene: TRBJ2-3; CDR3 DNA: TGCAGCGTTCGTGGGACTAGCGGGGGCACAGATACGCAGTATTTT; CDR3 protein: CSVRGTSGGTDTQYF
CDR3 length: 12; D gene: -; V gene: TRBV20-1; clone size: -; J gene: TRBJ1-2; CDR3 DNA: TGCAGTGCTAGAGTACGAGGTACCGGCTACACCTTC; CDR3 protein: CSARVRGTGYTF
CDR3 length: 14; D gene: -; V gene: TRBV7-8; clone size: many; J gene: TRBJ2-5; CDR3 DNA: TGTGCCAGCAGCTTACGGACACTCGTCCGGACCCAGTACTTC; CDR3 protein: CASSLRTLVRTQYF
CDR3 length: 11; D gene: -; V gene: TRBV9; clone size: many; J gene: TRBJ1-2; CDR3 DNA: TGTGCCAGCAGCGCCCGAAATGGCTACACCTTC; CDR3 protein: CASSARNGYTF
CDR3 length: 13; D gene: -; V gene: TRBV7-3; clone size: -; J gene: TRBJ2-5; CDR3 DNA: TGTGCCAGCAGCTTAGGACCACCAGAGACACATTACTTC; CDR3 protein: CASSLGPPETHYF
CDR3 length: 17; D gene: -; V gene: TRBV28; clone size: few; J gene: TRBJ2-7; CDR3 DNA: TGTGCCAGCACCCCAGCTGGCACCTCGGGACTTCTTTACGAGCAGTACTTC; CDR3 protein: CASTPAGTSGLLYEQYF
CDR3 length: 15; D gene: -; V gene: TRBV18; clone size: -; J gene: TRBJ2-1; CDR3 DNA: TGTGCCAGCTCACCCGGGATTAGTAAGTACAATGAGCAGTTCTTC; CDR3 protein: CASSPGISKYNEQFF
CDR3 length: 17; D gene: -; V gene: TRBV7-9; clone size: few; J gene: TRBJ1-4; CDR3 DNA: TGTGCCAGCAGCCTACAGGGATCTTTTTCAACTAATGAAAAACTGTTTTTT; CDR3 protein: CASSLQGSFSTNEKLFF
CDR3 length: 15; D gene: -; V gene: TRBV6-5; clone size: few; J gene: TRBJ2-5; CDR3 DNA: TGTGCCAGCAGTCGGCAGGGGATCCGCCAAGAGACCCAGTACTTC; CDR3 protein: CASSRQGIRQETQYF
CDR3 length: 15; D gene: TRBD1; V gene: TRBV3-1; clone size: many; J gene: TRBJ2-2; CDR3 DNA: TGTGCCAGCAGTCAGACAGGGAGATCCACCGGGGAGCTGTTTTTT; CDR3 protein: CASSQTGRSTGELFF
CDR3 length: 15; D gene: TRBD2; V gene: TRBV10-3; clone size: many; J gene: TRBJ2-1; CDR3 DNA: TGTGCCATCAGTGTTTTAGCGGGCCTCCACAATGAGCAGTTCTTC; CDR3 protein: CAISVLAGLHNEQFF
CDR3 length: 19; D gene: TRBD2; V gene: TRBV6-2/TRBV6-3; clone size: few; J gene: TRBJ2-1; CDR3 DNA: TGTGCCAGCAGCCGGAAACTAGCGGGAGGGCCTGGGTCCTACAATGAGCAGTTCTTC; CDR3 protein: CASSRKLAGGPGSYNEQFF
CDR3 length: 14; D gene: -; V gene: TRBV5-5; clone size: many; J gene: TRBJ1-1; CDR3 DNA: TGTGCCAGCAGCCCAGTGCCCCAGAACACTGAAGCTTTCTTT; CDR3 protein: CASSPVPQNTEAFF
CDR3 length: 15; D gene: -; V gene: TRBV20-1; clone size: -; J gene: TRBJ2-5; CDR3 DNA: TGCAGTGCGCGCCCGTGGTTAGGGATGGGGGAGACCCAGTACTTC; CDR3 protein: CSARPWLGMGETQYF
CDR3 length: 16; D gene: TRBD1; V gene: TRBV7-2; clone size: many; J gene: TRBJ2-7; CDR3 DNA: TGTGCCAGCAGCTTAGAAGCGACAGGGACCCCCTACGAGCAGTACTTC; CDR3 protein: CASSLEATGTPYEQYF
CDR3 length: 14; D gene: TRBD2; V gene: TRBV20-1; clone size: -; J gene: TRBJ2-1; CDR3 DNA: TGCAATGCTAGCGGGAGGAGGGTAAACAATGAGCAGTTCTTC; CDR3 protein: CNASGRRVNNEQFF
CDR3 length: 15; D gene: -; V gene: TRBV5-1; clone size: few; J gene: TRBJ2-2; CDR3 DNA: TGCGCCAGCAGCTTGGTGGCTCCGAACACCGGGGAGCTGTTTTTT; CDR3 protein: CASSLVAPNTGELFF
CDR3 length: 12; D gene: -; V gene: TRBV20-1; clone size: -; J gene: TRBJ2-1; CDR3 DNA: TGCAGTGCTAGAAAAAGGGCCAATGAGCAGTTCTTC; CDR3 protein: CSARKRANEQFF
CDR3 length: 14; D gene: -; V gene: TRBV12-3/TRBV12-4; clone size: -; J gene: TRBJ2-5; CDR3 DNA: TGTGCCAGCAGCTCTAATATGTACCAAGAGACCCAGTACTTC; CDR3 protein: CASSSNMYQETQYF
CDR3 length: 15; D gene: -; V gene: TRBV7-9; clone size: -; J gene: TRBJ1-4; CDR3 DNA: TGTGCCAGCAGCTCTCAAGGCCTCTGGGAGGAAAAACTGTTTTTT; CDR3 protein: CASSSQGLWEEKLFF
CDR3 length: 16; D gene: -; V gene: TRBV7-8; clone size: many; J gene: TRBJ2-1; CDR3 DNA: TGTGCCAGCAGCCAGGGGCGGCGTCGGGGTACGAATGAGCAGTTCTTC; CDR3 protein: CASSQGRRRGTNEQFF
CDR3 length: 14; D gene: -; V gene: TRBV25-1; clone size: -; J gene: TRBJ2-7; CDR3 DNA: TGTGCCAGCAGTCCCCTAGGCTTGCTACGAGAGCAGTACTTC; CDR3 protein: CASSPLGLLREQYF
CDR3 length: 16; D gene: TRBD2; V gene: TRBV6-6; clone size: many; J gene: TRBJ2-2; CDR3 DNA: TGTGCCAGCACTTCGGTAGCGGGAGTAGGCACCGGGGAGCTGTTTTTT; CDR3 protein: CASTSVAGVGTGELFF
CDR3 length: 18; D gene: TRBD2; V gene: TRBV6-1; clone size: many; J gene: TRBJ2-1; CDR3 DNA: TGTGCCAGCAGACAACTAGCGGGGGGGCCGGTCGGGTACAATGAGCAGTTCTTC; CDR3 protein: CASRQLAGGPVGYNEQFF
CDR3 length: 15; D gene: -; V gene: TRBV5-1; clone size: many; J gene: TRBJ1-4; CDR3 DNA: TGCGCCAGCAGCTTAGCAGGGCCGCGAGGTGAAAAACTGTTTTTT; CDR3 protein: CASSLAGPRGEKLFF
CDR3 length: 15; D gene: TRBD2; V gene: TRBV19; clone size: -; J gene: TRBJ2-3; CDR3 DNA: TGTGCCAGTAGTACAACTAGCGGGAGGTCAGATACGCAGTATTTT; CDR3 protein: CASSTTSGRSDTQYF
CDR3 length: 13; D gene: TRBD1; V gene: TRBV20-1; clone size: few; J gene: TRBJ2-1; CDR3 DNA: TGCAGTGCTCCCCGACAGGGCGGCAATGAGCAGTTCTTC; CDR3 protein: CSAPRQGGNEQFF
CDR3 length: 15; D gene: TRBD1; V gene: TRBV9; clone size: -; J gene: TRBJ2-1; CDR3 DNA: TGTGCCAGCAGCGGACGGGACAGGGTTTACAATGAGCAGTTCTTC; CDR3 protein: CASSGRDRVYNEQFF
CDR3 length: 13; D gene: -; V gene: TRBV5-5; clone size: few; J gene: TRBJ2-7; CDR3 DNA: TGTGCCAGCACCCCGTTTAGCTCCTACGAGCAGTACTTC; CDR3 protein: CASTPFSSYEQYF